Below, 16 T cell receptor beta chains from the same sample are listed, as sequenced in a study of OX40 agonist ivuxolimab in advanced cancers. TCRdb's copy holds only in-frame clones and misses some; the assay was immunoSEQ multiplex PCR. The top ten clones hold 2.5% to 3% of a sample with around 69,000 clones, roughly 88% of them seen once. The sample in question was CD4+ or CD8+ T cells sorted from blood, obtained in a trial of the OX40 agonist ivuxolimab. All receptors derive from an adult with an advanced solid tumor such as melanoma, head and neck, liver or kidney cancer.

The J gene is TRBJ2-1, the V gene TRBV19; 9 bases agree with TRBD1. Germline V lookup: CDR1 LNHDA, CDR2 SQIVND (reference sequence). This CDR3 has 17 residues. With V trimmed by 2 bases and J by 4 bases, 9 bases remained unmatched. CDR3 region: CASSIKSPGQGYNEQFF. The CDR3 nucleotides are TGTGCCAGTAGTATAAAGTCCCCCGGACAGGGGTACAATGAGCAGTTCTTC.

The rearrangement links TRBV19 to TRBJ1-2; a possible D gene is TRBD1 (5 bases). Trimming removed 1 base from V and 3 bases from J, with 15 bases in between. The CDR3 loop spans 16 amino acids. Germline loops: CDR1 LNHDA, CDR2 SQIVND (reference sequence). As DNA, the CDR3 is TGTGCCAGTAGTATAGGGGTAAACAGGCGATACTATGGCTACACCTTC. Its translation: CASSIGVNRRYYGYTF.

This clone was found once. This sequence joins TRBV5-6 and TRBJ2-1, with TRBD2 matching over 13 bases. The CDR3 spans 15 residues. V lost 3 bases and J lost 9; bases outside the gene matches: 6. The germline V gene has CDR1 SGHDT and CDR2 YYEEEE. This CDR3 is CASSSGLAGRAEQFF. The DNA for the CDR3 is TGTGCCAGCAGCTCGGGACTAGCGGGAAGAGCTGAGCAGTTCTTC.

The rearrangement joins TRBV27 to TRBJ2-2; D assignment may be TRBD1 or TRBD2 (7 bases each). The germline V gene encodes CDR1 MNHEY and CDR2 SMNVEV (reference sequence). Deletions cut 2 bases from V and 5 bases from J, with 15 bases between. The CDR3 loop spans 16 amino acids. The CDR3 bases are TGTGCCAGCAGTTTAAAGCGGCAGGGGGGGACCGGGGAGCTGTTTTTT. Its translation: CASSLKRQGGTGELFF.

This clone was detected a few times. The chain has TRBV19 and TRBJ1-1; D uncertain. The V and J ends lost 7 bases and 1 base respectively, with 13 bases between them. The CDR3 has 14 amino acids. Germline V gene sequence: CDR1 LNHDA, CDR2 SQIVND (reference sequence). CDR3 nucleotide sequence: TGTGCCAGTAATTACCGAGGAGAGAACACTGAAGCTTTCTTT. Its translation: CASNYRGENTEAFF.

The chain combines TRBV28 with TRBJ2-6; TRBD1 matches at 8 bases. Unmatched junction bases numbered 2, after V lost 4 bases and J lost 0 bases. Germline V gene sequence: CDR1 MDHEN, CDR2 SYDVKM. CDR3 length: 16 amino acids. The CDR3 DNA reads TGTGCCAGCAGTTGGACAGGGCCCTCTGGGGCCAACGTCCTGACTTTC. Its protein product is CASSWTGPSGANVLTF.

In regard to this clone: Other DNA sequences in the same sample also yield this CDR3. This chain's CDR3 is CASSSGLQETQYF. CDR3 nucleotides: TGTGCCAGTAGTTCGGGACTTCAAGAGACCCAGTACTTC. The rearrangement uses TRBV19 and TRBJ2-5, with D possibly TRBD2 on 6 matching bases. CDR1 is LNHDA and CDR2 is SQIVND in the germline V gene (reference sequence). CDR3 length: 13 residues. The V and J ends lost 5 bases and 2 bases respectively, with 9 bases between them.

The table lists this clone with a count of one. The chain is built from TRBV5-1 and TRBJ1-5; 8 bases agree with TRBD1. This CDR3 is 15 amino acids long. Germline V CDR1 and CDR2: SGHRS, YFSETQ. V gave up 4 bases and J gave up 5 bases; unmatched junction bases: 8. For the CDR3, the DNA is TGCGCCAGCAGCCTGCGGGCAGGGGGCGATCAGCCCCAGCATTTT. This translates into CASSLRAGGDQPQHF.

The chain uses TRBV7-8 and TRBJ2-3, with 15 bases aligning to TRBD2. CDR3 size: 18 residues. In germline, CDR1 is SGHVS, CDR2 FQNEAQ. With 5 bases clipped from V and 2 bases from J, the junction kept 8 bases outside the gene matches. The CDR3 is CASSPGLAGGRSTDTQYF. Here the CDR3 DNA reads TGTGCCAGCAGCCCCGGACTAGCGGGAGGGAGGTCCACAGATACGCAGTATTTT.

This clone was seen only once. The V gene is TRBV9, the J gene TRBJ1-3; D perhaps matches TRBD1 (5 bases). Germline assignment: CDR1 SGDLS and CDR2 YYNGEE. The CDR3 has 15 residues. V was trimmed by 3 bases and J by 8 bases, leaving 18 bases between them. CDR3 amino acids: CASSARGGGSYTIYF. DNA for the CDR3: TGTGCCAGCAGCGCAAGGGGCGGAGGCAGTTACACCATATATTTT.

In its sample, this clone was seen once. The chain recombines TRBV5-1 with TRBJ2-1; no reliable D call. This CDR3 spans 15 amino acids. Germline V CDR1 and CDR2: SGHRS, YFSETQ. The V end lost 4 bases, the J end lost 7 bases, and 18 bases lay between the germline ends. CDR3 nucleotides: TGCGCCAGCAGCCCGAGTACGACCCCTGGTAATGAGCAGTTCTTC. Protein: CASSPSTTPGNEQFF.

The gene calls are TRBV6-1 and TRBJ1-3; D unclear. Per germline, CDR1 MNHNS and CDR2 SASEGT. Trimming stripped 0 bases from V and 0 bases from J, with 12 bases between. This CDR3 spans 17 amino acids. The CDR3 loop is CASSEAHKAHSGNTIYF. CDR3 nucleotides: TGTGCCAGCAGTGAAGCGCATAAAGCCCACTCTGGAAACACCATATATTTT.

CDR3 region: CAGEIGTVHNEQFF. In DNA form, the CDR3 reads TGTGCCGGCGAGATAGGGACAGTACACAATGAGCAGTTCTTC. The chain carries TRBV7-9 and TRBJ2-1, with 7 bases lining up with TRBD1. Germline-derived CDR1 and CDR2 are SEHNR and FQNEAQ (reference sequence). Germline trimming cut 11 bases from V and 5 bases from J; bases unmatched to any gene: 12. The CDR3 has 14 residues.

The chain carries TRBV5-1 and TRBJ1-1, with 10 positions matching TRBD1. Looked up from germline, CDR1 is SGHRS and CDR2 is YFSETQ. Trimming at V came to 4 bases and at J to 5 bases, leaving 8 bases not matched to a gene. The length of the CDR3 is 15 residues. The CDR3 sequence is CASSLEDRGRTEAFF. CDR3 in DNA: TGCGCCAGCAGCCTGGAAGACAGGGGGCGAACTGAAGCTTTCTTT. The entire variable domain, with the rest obtained from reference TRBV5-1 and TRBJ1-1, is as follows: KAGVTQTPRYLIKTRGQQVTLSCSPISGHRSVSWYQQTPGQGLQFLFEYFSETQRNKGNFPGRFSGRQFSNSRSEMNVSTLELGDSALYLCASSLEDRGRTEAFFGQGTRLTVV.

V gene TRBV19 combines with J gene TRBJ2-5; maybe TRBD1 (5 bases). Germline V gives CDR1 LNHDA, CDR2 SQIVND (reference sequence). CDR3 size: 14 residues. The germline V and J ends were trimmed by 8 bases and 0 bases, with 13 bases remaining between them. Here the CDR3 DNA reads TGTGCCAGTTCTCAGACAGATTACCAAGAGACCCAGTACTTC. Translation: CASSQTDYQETQYF.

The chain couples TRBV12-5 to TRBJ2-5; D is undetermined. V was shortened by 3 bases and J by 5 bases, with 10 bases between the two germline ends. The CDR3 has 13 amino acids. CDR1 is LGHNT, CDR2 FRNRAP, per germline. CDR3: CASGFEGPETQYF. The CDR3 bases are TGTGCTAGTGGTTTTGAAGGGCCGGAGACCCAGTACTTC.